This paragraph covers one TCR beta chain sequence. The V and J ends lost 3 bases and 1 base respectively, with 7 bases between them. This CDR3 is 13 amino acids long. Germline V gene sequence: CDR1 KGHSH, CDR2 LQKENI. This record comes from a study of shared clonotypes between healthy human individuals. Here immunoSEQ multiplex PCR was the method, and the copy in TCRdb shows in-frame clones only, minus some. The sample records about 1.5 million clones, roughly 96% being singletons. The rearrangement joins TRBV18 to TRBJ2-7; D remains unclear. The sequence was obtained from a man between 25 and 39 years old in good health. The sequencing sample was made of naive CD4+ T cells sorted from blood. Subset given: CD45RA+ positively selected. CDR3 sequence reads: CASSPTISYEQYF. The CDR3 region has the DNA TGTGCCAGCTCACCTACTATTTCCTACGAGCAGTACTTC.